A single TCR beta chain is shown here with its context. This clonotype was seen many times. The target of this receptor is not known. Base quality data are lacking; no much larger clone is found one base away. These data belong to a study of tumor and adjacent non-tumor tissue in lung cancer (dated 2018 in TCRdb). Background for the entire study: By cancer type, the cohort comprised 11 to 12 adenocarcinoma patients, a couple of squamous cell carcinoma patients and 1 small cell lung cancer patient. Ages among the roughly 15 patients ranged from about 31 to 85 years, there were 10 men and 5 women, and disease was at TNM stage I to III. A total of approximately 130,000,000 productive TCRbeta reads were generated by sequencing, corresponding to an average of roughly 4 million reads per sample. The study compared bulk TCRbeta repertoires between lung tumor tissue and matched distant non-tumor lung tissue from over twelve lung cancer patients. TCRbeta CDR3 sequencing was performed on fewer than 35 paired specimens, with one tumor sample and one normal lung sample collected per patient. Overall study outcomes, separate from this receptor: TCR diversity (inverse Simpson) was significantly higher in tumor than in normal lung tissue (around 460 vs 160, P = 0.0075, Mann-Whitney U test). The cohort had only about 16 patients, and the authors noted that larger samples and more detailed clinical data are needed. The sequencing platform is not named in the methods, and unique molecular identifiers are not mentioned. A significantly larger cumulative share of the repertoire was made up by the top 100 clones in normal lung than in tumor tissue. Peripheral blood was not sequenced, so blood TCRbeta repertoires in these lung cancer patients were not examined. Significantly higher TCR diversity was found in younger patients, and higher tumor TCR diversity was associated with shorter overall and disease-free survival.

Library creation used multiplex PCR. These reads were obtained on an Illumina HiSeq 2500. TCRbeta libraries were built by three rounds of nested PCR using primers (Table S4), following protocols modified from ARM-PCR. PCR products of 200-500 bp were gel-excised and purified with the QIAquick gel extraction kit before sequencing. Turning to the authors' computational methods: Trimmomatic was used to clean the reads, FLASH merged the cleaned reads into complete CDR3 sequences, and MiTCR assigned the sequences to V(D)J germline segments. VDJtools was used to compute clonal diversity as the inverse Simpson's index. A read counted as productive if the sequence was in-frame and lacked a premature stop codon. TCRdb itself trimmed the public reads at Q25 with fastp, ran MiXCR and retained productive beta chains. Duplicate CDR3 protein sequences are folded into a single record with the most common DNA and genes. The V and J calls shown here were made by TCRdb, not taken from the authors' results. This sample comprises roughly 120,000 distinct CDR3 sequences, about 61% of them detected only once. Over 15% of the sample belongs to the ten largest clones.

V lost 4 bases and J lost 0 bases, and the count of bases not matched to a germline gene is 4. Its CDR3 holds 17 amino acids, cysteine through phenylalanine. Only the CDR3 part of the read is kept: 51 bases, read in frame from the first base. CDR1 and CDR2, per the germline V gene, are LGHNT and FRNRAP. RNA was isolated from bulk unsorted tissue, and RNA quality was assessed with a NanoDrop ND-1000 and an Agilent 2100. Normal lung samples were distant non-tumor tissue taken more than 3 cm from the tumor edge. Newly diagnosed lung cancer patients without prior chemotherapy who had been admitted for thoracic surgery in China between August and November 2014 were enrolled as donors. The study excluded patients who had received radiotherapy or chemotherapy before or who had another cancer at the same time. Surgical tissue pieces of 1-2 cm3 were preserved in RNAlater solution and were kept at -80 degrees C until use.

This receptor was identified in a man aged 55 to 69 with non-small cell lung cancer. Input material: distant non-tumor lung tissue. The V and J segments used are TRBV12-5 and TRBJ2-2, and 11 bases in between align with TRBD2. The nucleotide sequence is TGTGCTAGTGGTTCGACTAGCGGGGAAACGAACACCGGGGAGCTGTTTTTT. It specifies CASGSTSGETNTGELFF. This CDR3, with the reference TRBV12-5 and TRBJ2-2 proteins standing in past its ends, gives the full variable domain DARVTQTPRHKVTEMGQEVTMRCQPILGHNTVFWYRQTMMQGLELLAYFRNRAPLDDSGMPKDRFSAEMPDATLATLKIQPSEPRDSAVYFCASGSTSGETNTGELFFGEGSRLTVL.